Detailed here is one TCR beta chain. Germline V gene lookup returns CDR1 SGDLS and CDR2 YYNGEE. Trimming removed 4 bases at V and 9 bases at J, with 8 bases between. This CDR3 has 11 residues. Authors' analysis steps: How many nucleated cells were present was estimated from reference gene primer amplification. Sequenced by immunoSEQ multiplex PCR; TCRdb stores in-frame clones only, minus some. D and trimming come from the DNA, and the V and J calls and clone size come from that table. The table lists over 75,000 clones, 78% of them singletons. The data originate from a study of blood T cell repertoires in COVID-19. Study as a whole: COVID-19 samples collected from the United States, Italy and Spain covered acute and convalescent phases. PBMCs, B-cell-depleted T cells, or T cells provided the cDNA or gDNA that made up the material.

The receptor was isolated from a human donor in a cohort sampled during active COVID-19. Sequencing was done on a sample of peripheral blood. The chain employs TRBV9 and TRBJ2-1; D is undetermined. The CDR3 nucleotides are TGTGCCAGCAGCTCCTCGGGTGAGCAGTTCTTC. It codes for CASSSSGEQFF.